This T cell receptor beta chain was captured in a study of blood T cells in healthy people across ages. General study findings and limits: CMV infection status of these donors was not known. More naive CD4+ cells and higher diversity marked long-lived donors relative to aged donors.

Trimming took off 5 bases at V and 0 bases at J, with 15 bases between the two ends. CDR3 length equals 16 residues. Per the germline V gene, CDR1 is SGHVS and CDR2 is FQNEAQ. Donation came from healthy Caucasian individuals in Russia who were aged roughly 6 to 100. Note on this clonotype: Its target is not known.

The use of a sample-barcoded 5' primer and a J-beta primer mix characterized a second PCR of roughly 6 to 11 cycles. TCRdb re-called the 5' RACE reads through MiXCR, storing one row per CDR3 protein. The sample records about 1.6 million distinct CDR3 sequences, 30% to 40% being singletons. The chain uses TRBV7-8 and TRBJ2-3, with D maybe TRBD2 (5 bases). Sequenced input: blood. This receptor was taken from a woman under 40 in good health. CDR3 region: CASSPGRAESTDTQYF. CDR3 DNA sequence: TGTGCCAGCAGCCCTGGACGAGCGGAGAGCACAGATACGCAGTATTTT.